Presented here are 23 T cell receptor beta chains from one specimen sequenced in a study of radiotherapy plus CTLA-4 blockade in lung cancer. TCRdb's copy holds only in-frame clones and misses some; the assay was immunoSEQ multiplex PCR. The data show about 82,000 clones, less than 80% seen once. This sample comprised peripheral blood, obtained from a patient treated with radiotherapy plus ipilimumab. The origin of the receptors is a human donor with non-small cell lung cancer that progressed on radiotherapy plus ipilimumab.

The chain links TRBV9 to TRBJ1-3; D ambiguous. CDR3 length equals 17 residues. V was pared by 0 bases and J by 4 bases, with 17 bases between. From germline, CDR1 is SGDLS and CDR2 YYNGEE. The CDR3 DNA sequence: TGTGCCAGCAGCGTAGCACCTACCGGCAAACTAGGAAACACCATATATTTT. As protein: CASSVAPTGKLGNTIYF.

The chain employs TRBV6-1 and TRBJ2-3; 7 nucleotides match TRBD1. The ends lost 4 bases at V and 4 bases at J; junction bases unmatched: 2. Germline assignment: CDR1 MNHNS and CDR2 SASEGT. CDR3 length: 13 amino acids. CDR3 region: CASSGQGPDTQYF. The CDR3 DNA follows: TGTGCCAGCAGTGGACAGGGCCCAGATACGCAGTATTTT.

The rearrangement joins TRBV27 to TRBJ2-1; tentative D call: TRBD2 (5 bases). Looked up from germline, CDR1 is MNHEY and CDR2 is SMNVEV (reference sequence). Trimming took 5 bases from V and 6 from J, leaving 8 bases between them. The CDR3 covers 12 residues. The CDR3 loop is CASSPGLNEQFF. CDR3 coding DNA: TGTGCCAGCAGTCCCGGACTCAATGAGCAGTTCTTC.

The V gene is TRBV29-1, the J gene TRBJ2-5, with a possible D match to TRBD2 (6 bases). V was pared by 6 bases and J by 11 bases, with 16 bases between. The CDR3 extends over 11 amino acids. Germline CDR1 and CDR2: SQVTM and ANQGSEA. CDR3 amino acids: CSVGFRREQYF. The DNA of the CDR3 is TGCAGCGTGGGCTTTCGTCGGGAGCAGTACTTC. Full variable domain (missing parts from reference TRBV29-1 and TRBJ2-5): SAVISQKPSRDICQRGTSLTIQCQVDSQVTMMFWYRQQPGQSLTLIATANQGSEATYESGFVIDKFPISRPNLTFSTLTVSNMSPEDSSIYLCSVGFRREQYFGPGTRLLVL.

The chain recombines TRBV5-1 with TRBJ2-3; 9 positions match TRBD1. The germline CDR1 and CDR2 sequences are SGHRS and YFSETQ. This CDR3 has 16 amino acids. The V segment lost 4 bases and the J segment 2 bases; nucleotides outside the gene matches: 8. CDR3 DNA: TGCGCCAGCAGCAGACAGGGGGATTCCTCCACAGATACGCAGTATTTT. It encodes CASSRQGDSSTDTQYF.

CDR3 sequence reads: CASTRVGAAEQYF. CDR3 coding DNA: TGTGCCAGCACCCGAGTAGGCGCGGCCGAGCAGTACTTC. V gene TRBV6-5 combines with J gene TRBJ2-7; D unclear. Trimming removed 7 bases at V and 6 bases at J, with 16 bases between. Germline V gives CDR1 MNHEY, CDR2 SVGAGI. The CDR3 consists of 13 residues.

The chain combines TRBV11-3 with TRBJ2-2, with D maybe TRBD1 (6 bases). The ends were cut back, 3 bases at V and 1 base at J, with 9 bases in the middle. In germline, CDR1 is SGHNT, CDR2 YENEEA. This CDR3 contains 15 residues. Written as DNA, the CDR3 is TGTGCCAGCAGCTTTAAGGGGGTGAACACCGGGGAGCTGTTTTTT. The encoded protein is CASSFKGVNTGELFF.

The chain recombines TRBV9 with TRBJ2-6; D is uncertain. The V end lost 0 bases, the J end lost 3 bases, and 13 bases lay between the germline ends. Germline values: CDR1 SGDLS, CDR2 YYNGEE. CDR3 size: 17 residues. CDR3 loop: CASSVAPTYGGANVLTF. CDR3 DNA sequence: TGTGCCAGCAGCGTAGCTCCAACCTACGGTGGGGCCAACGTCCTGACTTTC.

The chain's CDR3 is CASSKEGLSTDTQYF. CDR3 DNA: TGTGCCAGCAGCAAAGAGGGCCTAAGCACAGATACGCAGTATTTT. The chain links TRBV11-3 to TRBJ2-3; possible D gene TRBD2, 5 bases. V was cut by 5 bases and J by 0 bases, with 12 bases left in between. Germline CDR1 is SGHNT and CDR2 is YENEEA. The CDR3 extends over 15 amino acids.

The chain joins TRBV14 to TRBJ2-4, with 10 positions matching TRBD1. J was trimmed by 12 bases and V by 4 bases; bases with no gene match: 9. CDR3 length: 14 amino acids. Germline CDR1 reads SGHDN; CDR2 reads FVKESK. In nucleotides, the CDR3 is TGTGCCAGCAGCCCTCCGGGACAGGGGATGAATCAGTACTTC. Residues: CASSPPGQGMNQYF.

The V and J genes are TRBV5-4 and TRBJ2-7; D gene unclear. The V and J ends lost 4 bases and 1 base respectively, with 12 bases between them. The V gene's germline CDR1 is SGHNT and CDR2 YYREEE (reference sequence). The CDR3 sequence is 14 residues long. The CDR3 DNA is TGTGCCAGCAGCACCCGGACGGATTCCTACGAGCAGTACTTC. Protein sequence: CASSTRTDSYEQYF.

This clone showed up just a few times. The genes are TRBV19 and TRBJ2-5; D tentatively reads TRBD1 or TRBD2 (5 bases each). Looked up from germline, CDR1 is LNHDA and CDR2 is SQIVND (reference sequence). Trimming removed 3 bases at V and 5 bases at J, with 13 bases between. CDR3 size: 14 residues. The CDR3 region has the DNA TGTGCCAGTAGTATCCGAGGGGAAGTGGAGACCCAGTACTTC. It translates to CASSIRGEVETQYF.

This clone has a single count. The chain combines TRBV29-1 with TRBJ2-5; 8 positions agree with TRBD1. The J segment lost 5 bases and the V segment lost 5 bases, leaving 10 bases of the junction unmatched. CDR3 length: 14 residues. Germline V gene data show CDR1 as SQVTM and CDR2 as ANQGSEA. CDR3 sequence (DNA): TGCAGCGTTACGAGGGGCAGGGGGCGCGAGACCCAGTACTTC. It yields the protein CSVTRGRGRETQYF.

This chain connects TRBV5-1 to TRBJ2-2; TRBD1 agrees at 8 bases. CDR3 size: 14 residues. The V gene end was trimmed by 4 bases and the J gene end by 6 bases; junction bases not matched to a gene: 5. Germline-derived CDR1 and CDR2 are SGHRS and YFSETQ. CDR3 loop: CASSQRTGSGELFF. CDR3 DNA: TGCGCCAGCAGCCAACGGACAGGGTCCGGGGAGCTGTTTTTT.

The CDR3 sequence is CASSEPSWSGNTIYF. The CDR3 nucleotides are TGTGCCAGCAGTGAGCCATCGTGGTCTGGAAACACCATATATTTT. The chain uses TRBV6-1 and TRBJ1-3, with D unresolved. There are 15 residues in the CDR3. CDR1 and CDR2 from the germline V gene are MNHNS and SASEGT. Deletions cut 3 bases from V and 1 base from J, with 10 bases between.

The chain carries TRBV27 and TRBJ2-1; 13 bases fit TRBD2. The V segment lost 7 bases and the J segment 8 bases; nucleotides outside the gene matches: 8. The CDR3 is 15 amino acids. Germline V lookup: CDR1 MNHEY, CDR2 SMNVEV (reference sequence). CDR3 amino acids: CASTLLAGGMDEQFF. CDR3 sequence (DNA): TGTGCCAGCACTCTACTAGCGGGAGGGATGGATGAGCAGTTCTTC.

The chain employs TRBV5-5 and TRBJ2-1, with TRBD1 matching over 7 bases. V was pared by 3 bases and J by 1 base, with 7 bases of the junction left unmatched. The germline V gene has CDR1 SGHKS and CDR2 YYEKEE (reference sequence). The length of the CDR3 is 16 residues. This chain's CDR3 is CASSSYRGASYNEQFF. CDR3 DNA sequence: TGTGCCAGCAGCTCTTACAGGGGAGCATCCTACAATGAGCAGTTCTTC.

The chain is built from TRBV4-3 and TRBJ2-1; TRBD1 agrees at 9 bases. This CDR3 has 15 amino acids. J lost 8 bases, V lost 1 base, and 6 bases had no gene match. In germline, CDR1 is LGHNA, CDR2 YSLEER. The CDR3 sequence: CASSQVPDRGDEQFF. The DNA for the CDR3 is TGCGCCAGCAGCCAAGTTCCGGACAGGGGCGATGAGCAGTTCTTC.

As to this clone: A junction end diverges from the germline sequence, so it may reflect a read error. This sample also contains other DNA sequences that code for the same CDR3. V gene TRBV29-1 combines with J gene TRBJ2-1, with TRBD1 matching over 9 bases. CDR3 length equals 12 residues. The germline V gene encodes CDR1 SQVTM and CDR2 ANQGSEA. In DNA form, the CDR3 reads TGTAGCTTCGGGACAGGGTTGAGTGAGCAGTTCTTC. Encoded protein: CSFGTGLSEQFF.

The CDR3 region is CASRGTQGASYEQYF. In DNA form, the CDR3 reads TGTGCCAGCAGGGGGACACAGGGGGCCTCCTACGAGCAGTACTTC. V is TRBV27 and J is TRBJ2-7; 9 positions match TRBD1. The CDR3 extends over 15 amino acids. Germline V gene lookup returns CDR1 MNHEY and CDR2 SMNVEV (reference sequence). Germline trimming cut 6 bases from V and 0 bases from J; bases unmatched to any gene: 6.

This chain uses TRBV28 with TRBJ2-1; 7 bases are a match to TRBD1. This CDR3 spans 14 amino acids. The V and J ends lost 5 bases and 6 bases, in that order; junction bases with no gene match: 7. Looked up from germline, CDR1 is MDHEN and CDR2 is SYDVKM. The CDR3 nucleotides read TGTGCCAGCAGTCCATATGACAGGGTCAATGAGCAGTTCTTC. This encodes CASSPYDRVNEQFF.

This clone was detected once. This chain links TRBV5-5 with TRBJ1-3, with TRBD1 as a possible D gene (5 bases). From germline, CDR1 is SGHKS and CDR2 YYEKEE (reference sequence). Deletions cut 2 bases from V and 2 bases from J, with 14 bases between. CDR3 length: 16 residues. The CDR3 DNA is TGTGCCAGCAGCTTTAAAACAGGACCTCCTGGAAACACCATATATTTT. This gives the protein CASSFKTGPPGNTIYF.

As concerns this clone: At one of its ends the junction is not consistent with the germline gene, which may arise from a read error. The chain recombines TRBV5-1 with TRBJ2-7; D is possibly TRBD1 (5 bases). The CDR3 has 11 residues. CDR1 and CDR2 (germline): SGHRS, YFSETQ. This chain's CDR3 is CASSLDNEQYF. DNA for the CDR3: TGTGCCAGCAGCTTGGACAACGAGCAGTACTTC.